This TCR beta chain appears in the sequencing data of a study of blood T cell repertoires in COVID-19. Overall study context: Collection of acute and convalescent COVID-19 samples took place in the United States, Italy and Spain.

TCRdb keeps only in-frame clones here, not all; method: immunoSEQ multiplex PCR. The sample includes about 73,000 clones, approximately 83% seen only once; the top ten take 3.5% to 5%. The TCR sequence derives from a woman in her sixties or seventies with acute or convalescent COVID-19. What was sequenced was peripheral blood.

The CDR3 region is CASSLDGLAVYNEQFF. Here the CDR3 DNA reads TGCGCCAGCAGCTTGGATGGACTAGCGGTCTACAATGAGCAGTTCTTC. The rearrangement links TRBV5-1 to TRBJ2-1, with TRBD2 identical over 10 bases. Germline-derived CDR1 and CDR2 are SGHRS and YFSETQ. The CDR3 runs to 16 residues. The V gene end was trimmed by 0 bases and the J gene end by 3 bases; junction bases not matched to a gene: 3.